A single sample gave rise to the 12 T cell receptor beta chains below, sequenced in a study of type 1 regulatory T cells listed by TCRdb under 2021. For these receptors, no antigen is known. The listed sequencing device is Illumina MiSeq. TCRdb reworked the public reads: Q25 trimming with fastp, MiXCR clone assembly, productive beta chains retained. Here each entry gathers all rows of one CDR3 protein and keeps the most common genes and DNA. This sample is represented by about 60,000 distinct CDR3 sequences; nearly 50% of them were singletons. The ten largest clones add up to about 2% of the sample. Sequenced input: cultured non-Tr1 T cells, either the whole culture or a sorted T cell fraction (not recorded which). The cell subset or site label here, explained by the study, means: non-Tr1 population from the T-allo10 product. Receptor source: a human donor in good health.

V gene TRBV20-1 combines with J gene TRBJ1-1; D gene uncertain. The CDR3 is made up of 16 amino acids. V was cut by 0 bases and J by 0 bases, with 14 bases left in between. The germline V gene encodes CDR1 DFQATT and CDR2 SNEGSKA (reference sequence). CDR3 DNA sequence: TGCAGTGCTAGAGATCCGGGCCGGACTCTGAACACTGAAGCTTTCTTT. Encoded protein: CSARDPGRTLNTEAFF.

The genes are TRBV18 and TRBJ1-5; weak D call: TRBD1 (6 bases). From germline, CDR1 is KGHSH and CDR2 LQKENI. CDR3 length: 15 amino acids. V lost 3 bases and J lost 5, with 14 bases in between. The CDR3 region is CASSPGGGADQPQHF. DNA of the CDR3: TGTGCCAGCTCACCCGGAGGGGGGGCCGATCAGCCCCAGCATTTT.

The chain has TRBV5-1 and TRBJ2-2, with D uncertain. The CDR3 contains 16 residues. The germline V gene encodes CDR1 SGHRS and CDR2 YFSETQ. Trimming removed 0 bases from V and 2 bases from J, with 11 bases in between. The CDR3, as DNA: TGCGCCAGCAGCTTGGTCAGTTTGGTCAACACCGGGGAGCTGTTTTTT. Translation gives CASSLVSLVNTGELFF.

The chain has TRBV12-3 or TRBV12-4 and TRBJ1-2; 7 bases align to TRBD1. The CDR3 is 13 residues long. V was clipped by 6 bases and J by 3 bases; unmatched bases: 4. CDR3 nucleotides: TGTGCCAGCAGAGACAGGGCCGACTATGGCTACACCTTC. Its translation is CASRDRADYGYTF.

The chain uses TRBV5-4 and TRBJ2-3; 11 bases fit TRBD2. The CDR3 has 16 residues. CDR1 and CDR2 (germline): SGHNT, YYREEE (reference sequence). V lost 4 bases, J lost 2 bases, and 6 bases stayed unmatched. CDR3 DNA: TGTGCCAGCAGCGGTCGACTAGCGGGGTCCACAGATACGCAGTATTTT. This encodes CASSGRLAGSTDTQYF.

The V and J genes are TRBV20-1 and TRBJ2-2, with 14 bases identical to TRBD2. CDR3 length: 14 amino acids. V shed 6 bases, J shed 9 bases, and the junction held 6 bases outside the gene matches. CDR1 and CDR2 (germline): DFQATT, SNEGSKA (reference sequence). The CDR3 sequence: CSAPGTSGGRELFF. CDR3 nucleotide sequence: TGCAGTGCCCCAGGGACTAGCGGGGGTCGGGAGCTGTTTTTT.

In its sample, this clonotype was seen a few times. The V call is TRBV11-3, the J call TRBJ1-1; 8 bases line up with TRBD1. Unmatched junction bases numbered 2, after V lost 1 base and J lost 1 base. CDR1 SGHNT and CDR2 YENEEA come from the germline V gene. The CDR3 has 15 amino acids. This CDR3 reads CASSLGTGRNTEAFF. The CDR3 DNA follows: TGTGCCAGCAGCTTAGGGACAGGGCGGAACACTGAAGCTTTCTTT.

The CDR3 sequence is CSAQQYNSNQPQHF. The CDR3 DNA sequence: TGCAGTGCCCAACAGTACAATAGCAATCAGCCCCAGCATTTT. This chain joins TRBV20-1 and TRBJ1-5; no definite D call. The V end lost 6 bases, the J end lost 0 bases, and 12 bases lay between the germline ends. This CDR3 is built from 14 residues. CDR1 DFQATT and CDR2 SNEGSKA come from the germline V gene (reference sequence).

This chain connects TRBV7-9 to TRBJ2-1; D uncertain. CDR1 SEHNR and CDR2 FQNEAQ come from the germline V gene (reference sequence). V was shortened by 8 bases and J by 6 bases, with 8 bases between the two germline ends. The CDR3 is 11 amino acids. The CDR3 here is CASRMGNEQFF. The CDR3 region has the DNA TGTGCCAGCCGGATGGGCAATGAGCAGTTCTTC.

This clonotype was picked up a small number of times. The chain joins TRBV20-1 to TRBJ2-3; the match to TRBD2 covers 7 bases. The ends lost 1 base at V and 4 bases at J; junction bases unmatched: 8. The CDR3 is 15 amino acids. The germline V gene has CDR1 DFQATT and CDR2 SNEGSKA (reference sequence). CDR3 nucleotides: TGCAGTGCTAGAGTCGCACCCCTAGCGGCAGATACGCAGTATTTT. Protein sequence: CSARVAPLAADTQYF.

This chain connects TRBV2 to TRBJ1-1, with 9 bases lining up with TRBD1. Germline CDR1 reads SNHLY; CDR2 reads FYNNEI. CDR3 length: 14 residues. V lost 8 bases and J lost 4; bases outside the gene matches: 8. The CDR3 sequence is CASLRTGVLTEAFF. The CDR3 bases are TGTGCCAGCCTACGGACAGGGGTCCTCACTGAAGCTTTCTTT.

The chain is built from TRBV7-2 and TRBJ1-6, with D maybe TRBD1 (6 bases). Germline CDR1 SGHTA, CDR2 FQGNSA. The CDR3 covers 18 residues. Trimming cost V 1 base and J 0 bases, with 13 bases left between them. The CDR3, as DNA: TGTGCCAGCAGCTTAGGGCCTACAGGGAGCTCCTATAATTCACCCCTCCACTTT. It yields the protein CASSLGPTGSSYNSPLHF.